This T cell receptor beta chain is from a study of post-analysis software for immune sequencing data. Notes on the study in general: Samples from one preparation batch, clustered by F measure, grouped strongly together. About five TRBV segments, including TRBV5-6, TRBV5-1 and TRBV20-1, were more frequent in patients than controls.

This clonotype was counted a single time. The antigen is not known. A clone one base away is much larger, so this may be a read error. Built from TCR beta cDNA, the libraries had unique molecular identifiers in them. TCRdb redid the calling of the PCR reads with MiXCR, one entry per CDR3 protein. The sample contains 380,000 or so distinct CDR3 sequences, 30% to 45% of which appear only once. Germline V CDR1 and CDR2: SEHNR, FQNEAQ (reference sequence). The CDR3 has 16 amino acids. The V and J genes are TRBV7-9 and TRBJ2-1; D ambiguous. The origin of this receptor is a girl aged 10 to 17 with multiple sclerosis. Sequenced material: blood. The CDR3 bases are TGTGCCAGCAGCCCCGCAGGCGACCTCTCCTACAATGGGCAGTTCTTC. Translating it yields CASSPAGDLSYNGQFF.